Listed below are T cell receptor beta chains from one sample, sequenced in a study of monozygotic twins with cystic fibrosis. Assay used: immunoSEQ multiplex PCR; TCRdb lists only in-frame clones, some missing. The sample lists some 32,000 clones; roughly 96% were seen once. The sequenced sample was blood. The receptors here all came from a girl aged 2-10 years with cystic fibrosis. Both conserved end residues are part of each CDR3. Each record gives: D gene, V gene, J gene, CDR3 DNA, CDR3 protein. A D gene is named only where the DNA matches it firmly.

TRBD2	TRBV27	TRBJ2-7	TGTGCCAGCAGTTTATCGCTAGCGGGAGAAGTAAACGAGCAGTACTTC	CASSLSLAGEVNEQYF
-	TRBV11-2	TRBJ1-4	TGTGCCAGCAGCTTAGGAGAAAAACTGTTTTTT	CASSLGEKLFF
TRBD2	TRBV5-1	TRBJ2-1	TGCGCCAGCAGCCTGGGACTAGCGGTCGGCAATGAGCAGTTCTTC	CASSLGLAVGNEQFF
-	TRBV30	TRBJ2-7	TGTGCCTGGAGTGGGCTTCTCTCAACCTACGAGCAGTACTTC	CAWSGLLSTYEQYF
-	TRBV19	TRBJ1-1	TGTGCCAGTAGTACCCCCTTCGGTCGGGGGAACACTGAAGCTTTCTTT	CASSTPFGRGNTEAFF
TRBD1	TRBV27	TRBJ2-7	TGTGCCAGCAGTTACAGAGGGACAGGGAACTACGAGCAGTACTTC	CASSYRGTGNYEQYF
TRBD2	TRBV4-2	TRBJ2-1	TGTGCCAGCAGCCACCGTGGGACTAGCGAGGTGCAGTTCTTC	CASSHRGTSEVQFF
-	TRBV28	TRBJ1-1	TGTGCCAGCAGTTCCGGGCCTAGGGCTTTCTTT	CASSSGPRAFF
-	TRBV28	TRBJ2-7	TGTGCCAGCAGGGGATTCAACGAGCAGTACTTC	CASRGFNEQYF
TRBD1	TRBV29-1	TRBJ1-5	TGCAGCGTTGGAGGGGGCAGGGATCAGCCCCAGCATTTT	CSVGGGRDQPQHF
-	TRBV30	TRBJ1-5	TGTGCCTGGAGTGTACGCGGGAATCAGCCCCAGCATTTT	CAWSVRGNQPQHF
-	TRBV5-1	TRBJ2-5	TGCGCCAGCAGCTTGTGGGAGACCCAGTACTTC	CASSLWETQYF
TRBD1	TRBV5-4	TRBJ1-2	TGTGCCAGCAGCTTGGTGGGACAGGGGGACTATGGCTACACCTTC	CASSLVGQGDYGYTF
-	TRBV6-5	TRBJ2-5	TGTGCCAGCAGTCAGGGTAGAGGCGAGACCCAGTACTTC	CASSQGRGETQYF